This T cell receptor beta chain was recovered during a study of control samples from healthy donors and cancer patients. From germline, CDR1 is KGHSH and CDR2 LQKENI. Trimming removed 2 bases from V and 9 bases from J, with 4 bases in between. The CDR3 sequence is 11 residues long. Assay used: immunoSEQ multiplex PCR; TCRdb lists only in-frame clones, some missing. Among approximately 100,000 clones listed, roughly 89% were seen once. The sequence was collected from a woman in her forties or fifties in good health. The sequenced sample was blood. The genes are TRBV18 and TRBJ1-4; no clear D. CDR3: CASSPGQKLFF. The DNA of the CDR3 is TGTGCCAGCTCACCAGGACAAAAACTGTTTTTT. The full variable domain, its missing parts supplied by reference TRBV18 and TRBJ1-4, is NAGVMQNPRHLVRRRGQEARLRCSPMKGHSHVYWYRQLPEEGLKFMVYLQKENIIDESGMPKERFSAEFPKEGPSILRIQQVVRGDSAAYFCASSPGQKLFFGSGTQLSVL.